The 29 T cell receptor beta chains reported below all come from one sample, sequenced in a study of response to subunit inactivated influenza vaccine. TCRdb re-called the RT-PCR reads with MiXCR, one entry per CDR3 protein. Altogether over 450,000 distinct CDR3 sequences are present, roughly 13% being singletons, with the ten largest covering around 13%. Material: PBMCs from blood, obtained roughly 47 days after vaccination. Receptor source: a man aged 45-65 years who received an inactivated influenza vaccine.

The rearrangement uses TRBV20-1 and TRBJ2-7; D is possibly TRBD2 (6 bases). Germline CDR1 reads DFQATT; CDR2 reads SNEGSKA (reference sequence). CDR3 size: 15 residues. V lost 6 bases and J 2 bases, leaving 20 bases between the germline ends. The CDR3 here is CSATSRQASAYEQYF. Written as DNA, the CDR3 is TGCAGTGCCACTAGCCGTCAGGCTTCGGCCTACGAGCAGTACTTC.

The V and J genes are TRBV5-1 and TRBJ2-5, with TRBD1 matching over 8 bases. The germline V gene has CDR1 SGHRS and CDR2 YFSETQ. The V segment lost 5 bases and the J segment 4 bases; nucleotides outside the gene matches: 4. The CDR3 spans 13 residues. The CDR3 sequence: CASRTGARETQYF. The CDR3 DNA reads as TGCGCCAGCAGGACAGGGGCGCGAGAGACCCAGTACTTC.

The chain couples TRBV30 to TRBJ2-5; D is uncertain. The CDR3 totals 12 residues. Trimming stripped 1 base from V and 3 bases from J, with 6 bases between. CDR1 and CDR2 (germline): GTSNPN, SVGIG (reference sequence). CDR3 sequence reads: CAWSGPEETQYF. CDR3 DNA: TGTGCCTGGAGTGGACCAGAAGAGACCCAGTACTTC.

The chain links TRBV30 to TRBJ2-3; 9 nucleotides agree with TRBD2. The junction had 7 bases not matched to a gene; V was cut back by 3 bases and J by 3 bases. The length of the CDR3 is 15 residues. CDR1 is GTSNPN and CDR2 is SVGIG in the germline V gene (reference sequence). The CDR3 DNA follows: TGTGCCTGGAGCGCTAGCGGGGTTCAGACAGATACGCAGTATTTT. This sequence encodes CAWSASGVQTDTQYF.

The chain employs TRBV12-3 or TRBV12-4 and TRBJ1-3; D is uncertain. The V end was cut by 3 bases, the J end by 0 bases, with 9 bases between. The CDR3 is made up of 15 amino acids. The CDR3: CASSFEWRSGNTIYF. The CDR3 nucleotides read TGTGCCAGCAGTTTTGAGTGGCGCTCTGGAAACACCATATATTTT.

The rearrangement links TRBV5-1 to TRBJ1-2; D perhaps matches TRBD1 (6 bases). The germline CDR1 and CDR2 sequences are SGHRS and YFSETQ. There are 14 residues in the CDR3. The ends were cut back, 4 bases at V and 6 bases at J, with 16 bases in the middle. This CDR3 reads CASSPGARGNGYTF. CDR3 DNA: TGCGCCAGCAGCCCGGGGGCAAGGGGGAATGGCTACACCTTC.

There are a few counts of this clonotype. CDR3 in DNA: TGCAGTGCTAAGAGGAGGGGGGGGCAAGAGACCCAGTACTTC. It is translated as CSAKRRGGQETQYF. This chain connects TRBV20-1 to TRBJ2-5; D possibly corresponds to TRBD2 (7 bases). This CDR3 comprises 14 residues. V gave up 4 bases and J gave up 2 bases, with 14 bases separating them. Germline CDR1 is DFQATT and CDR2 is SNEGSKA (reference sequence).

This chain joins TRBV9 and TRBJ2-5; 8 nucleotides align to TRBD1. V shed 0 bases and J 5 bases; nucleotides not matched to a gene: 6. There are 15 residues in the CDR3. CDR1 is SGDLS, CDR2 YYNGEE, per germline. This CDR3 is CASSVGGQGHETQYF. Here the CDR3 DNA reads TGTGCCAGCAGCGTAGGCGGACAGGGTCATGAGACCCAGTACTTC.

This clonotype has only a few counts. The genes are TRBV7-2 and TRBJ2-2; D is possibly TRBD1 or TRBD2 (5 bases each). CDR1 is SGHTA, CDR2 FQGNSA, per germline. V was cut by 5 bases and J by 6 bases, with 22 bases left in between. CDR3 size: 17 residues. The CDR3 nucleotides are TGTGCCAGCAGCCCATCAGGGAGTAGTTTGTACGCCGGGGAGCTGTTTTTT. Translated, it gives CASSPSGSSLYAGELFF.

The rearrangement uses TRBV4-1 and TRBJ2-1; 7 nucleotides agree with TRBD1. Unmatched junction bases numbered 6, after V lost 1 base and J lost 6 bases. The CDR3 consists of 15 residues. Germline lookup yields CDR1 MGHRA and CDR2 YSYEKL. Here the CDR3 DNA reads TGCGCCAGCAGCCAAGCCCGACAGGGAAGCAATGAGCAGTTCTTC. Amino acids: CASSQARQGSNEQFF.

Only a few counts were recorded for this clonotype. The chain employs TRBV20-1 and TRBJ2-1; 9 bases agree with TRBD2. This CDR3 has 15 residues. V shed 0 bases, J shed 2 bases, and the junction held 2 bases outside the gene matches. Germline V gene lookup returns CDR1 DFQATT and CDR2 SNEGSKA (reference sequence). The DNA for the CDR3 is TGCAGTGCTAGAGATAGCGGGGGAGCCTACAATGAGCAGTTCTTC. This gives the protein CSARDSGGAYNEQFF.

This chain uses TRBV7-9 with TRBJ2-7, with no clear D. Looked up from germline, CDR1 is SEHNR and CDR2 is FQNEAQ (reference sequence). The CDR3 has 13 amino acids. The V end was cut by 5 bases, the J end by 0 bases, with 8 bases between. The CDR3, as DNA: TGTGCCAGCAGCGGGTATGGCTCCTACGAGCAGTACTTC. The encoded protein is CASSGYGSYEQYF.

The V and J genes are TRBV4-3 and TRBJ2-2; 8 bases match TRBD1. Trimming at V came to 0 bases and at J to 6 bases, leaving 3 bases not matched to a gene. The CDR3 contains 15 residues. Looked up from germline, CDR1 is LGHNA and CDR2 is YSLEER. CDR3 bases: TGCGCCAGCAGCCAAGACGCACAGGGGGCCGGGGAGCTGTTTTTT. It is translated as CASSQDAQGAGELFF.

This clonotype has more than one count but fewer than ten. The V and J genes are TRBV6-2 or TRBV6-3 and TRBJ2-3; the match to TRBD1 covers 7 bases. With V trimmed by 6 bases and J by 2 bases, 5 bases remained unmatched. Germline V gene sequence: CDR1 MNHEY, CDR2 SVGEGT. The CDR3 runs 14 residues. CDR3 DNA sequence: TGTGCCAGCAGACGGGACAGAAACACAGATACGCAGTATTTT. Translation gives CASRRDRNTDTQYF.

The J gene is TRBJ2-7, the V gene TRBV20-1, with D possibly matching TRBD2 (5 bases). This CDR3 is 15 amino acids long. V shed 0 bases and J shed 2 bases, with 14 bases lying between them. The V gene's germline CDR1 is DFQATT and CDR2 SNEGSKA (reference sequence). DNA of the CDR3: TGCAGTGCTAGAGACTTTATTCGGGGAACCTACGAGCAGTACTTC. Protein: CSARDFIRGTYEQYF.

Many counts were recorded for this clonotype. V usage is TRBV12-3 or TRBV12-4 and J usage is TRBJ2-3; possibly TRBD1 or TRBD2 for D (6 bases each). Trimming took 2 bases from V and 5 from J, leaving 14 bases between them. This CDR3 is built from 15 residues. The CDR3 DNA is TGTGCCAGCAGTTTAAGGATGGGGGGCGGAGATACGCAGTATTTT. Amino acid sequence: CASSLRMGGGDTQYF.

This clonotype was detected only a few times. This chain connects TRBV11-1 to TRBJ2-3; possible D gene TRBD2, 5 bases. The CDR3 extends over 18 amino acids. Germline V CDR1 and CDR2: SGHAT, FQDESV (reference sequence). V was pared by 0 bases and J by 2 bases, with 18 bases between. CDR3 loop: CASSLATSWTGNTDTQYF. CDR3 nucleotides: TGTGCCAGCAGCTTAGCGACATCCTGGACGGGGAACACAGATACGCAGTATTTT.

This clonotype was counted at least ten times. The rearrangement links TRBV18 to TRBJ2-2; 7 bases align to TRBD1. This CDR3 is 16 amino acids long. Germline lookup yields CDR1 KGHSH and CDR2 LQKENI. The junction had 5 bases not matched to a gene; V was cut back by 3 bases and J by 1 base. The CDR3 here is CASSPTRTGNTGELFF. CDR3 nucleotides: TGTGCCAGCTCACCTACCCGGACAGGGAACACCGGGGAGCTGTTTTTT.

The chain combines TRBV3-1 with TRBJ2-1; no reliable D call. This CDR3 is built from 11 residues. Trimming pared 1 base from V and 12 bases from J, leaving 7 bases between. Germline-derived CDR1 and CDR2 are LGHDT and YNNKEL (reference sequence). The CDR3 region is CASSQVRVQFF. In DNA form, the CDR3 reads TGTGCCAGCAGCCAAGTTAGGGTGCAGTTCTTC.

This clonotype was observed a handful of times. This rearrangement joins TRBV3-1 to TRBJ1-1, with D hard to call. CDR3 length: 13 amino acids. CDR1 and CDR2 (germline): LGHDT, YNNKEL (reference sequence). Trimming shortened V by 1 base and J by 8 bases, and 11 bases separated the two germline ends. Here the CDR3 reads CASSQGPQSEAFF. The CDR3 region has the DNA TGTGCCAGCAGCCAAGGTCCACAGTCCGAAGCTTTCTTT.

The V gene is TRBV4-3, the J gene TRBJ2-2, with D perhaps TRBD1 (6 bases). Germline V CDR1 and CDR2: LGHNA, YSLEER. Between the trimmed V and J ends, which lost 3 bases and 4 bases, there was a span of 15 bases. There are 16 residues in the CDR3. Written as DNA, the CDR3 is TGCGCCAGCAGCCAGATTGGGGCAGGGGCCACCGGGGAGCTGTTTTTT. Protein product: CASSQIGAGATGELFF.

This clonotype was observed a handful of times. The rearrangement joins TRBV6-2 or TRBV6-3 to TRBJ1-1; tentative D call: TRBD1 (5 bases). V was cut by 0 bases and J by 0 bases, with 11 bases left in between. CDR3 length: 16 amino acids. Germline loops: CDR1 MNHEY, CDR2 SVGEGT. The CDR3 loop reads CASSYSGQTMNTEAFF. The CDR3 DNA is TGTGCCAGCAGTTACTCGGGGCAGACCATGAACACTGAAGCTTTCTTT.

This clonotype was seen many times. CDR3 protein: CASTTSNQPQHF. In nucleotides, the CDR3 is TGTGCCAGCACCACTAGCAATCAGCCCCAGCATTTT. V is TRBV12-3 or TRBV12-4 and J is TRBJ1-5; D is uncertain. The V gene lost 7 bases and the J gene lost 0 bases, with 4 bases spanning the gap. The CDR3 covers 12 residues.

Only a few counts were recorded for this clonotype. V is TRBV7-2 and J is TRBJ2-7; D gene uncertain. The germline gives CDR1 SGHTA, CDR2 FQGNSA. CDR3 length: 12 residues. V gave up 10 bases and J gave up 6 bases, with 16 bases separating them. CDR3 DNA: TGTGCCACACGTACCACAAGCCGCGAGCAGTACTTC. It translates to CATRTTSREQYF.

As regards this clonotype: Sequence at one end of the junction differs from germline and may be a read error. The chain is built from TRBV9 and TRBJ2-1; weak D call: TRBD1 (6 bases). Per germline, CDR1 SGDLS and CDR2 YYNGEE. This CDR3 has 17 residues. The CDR3 sequence is CASSARRDTSPGNGQFF. In DNA form, the CDR3 reads TGTGCCAGCAGCGCCCGCCGGGACACCTCTCCGGGGAATGGGCAGTTCTTC.

V is TRBV30 and J is TRBJ2-5; D tentatively fits TRBD1 or TRBD2 (5 bases each). The CDR3 runs to 13 residues. Germline lookup yields CDR1 GTSNPN and CDR2 SVGIG (reference sequence). V lost 0 bases and J 9 bases, leaving 14 bases between the germline ends. Here the CDR3 DNA reads TGTGCCTGGAGTGTAGGGACCCGGGTGCCCCAGTACTTC. Translation gives CAWSVGTRVPQYF.

This clonotype turned up a few times. The chain carries TRBV5-1 and TRBJ2-7; 9 positions match TRBD1. Germline values: CDR1 SGHRS, CDR2 YFSETQ. CDR3 length equals 14 residues. Losses at the gene ends were 6 bases for V and 4 bases for J; bases not matched to a gene: 8. The DNA for the CDR3 is TGCGCCAGCAAAAGACAGGGGGGGATTTACGAGCAGTACTTC. Encoded protein: CASKRQGGIYEQYF. The full variable domain, its missing parts supplied by reference TRBV5-1 and TRBJ2-7, is KAGVTQTPRYLIKTRGQQVTLSCSPISGHRSVSWYQQTPGQGLQFLFEYFSETQRNKGNFPGRFSGRQFSNSRSEMNVSTLELGDSALYLCASKRQGGIYEQYFGPGTRLTVT.

Ten or more counts support this clonotype. This chain links TRBV12-3 or TRBV12-4 with TRBJ1-5; D gene unclear. V gave up 5 bases and J gave up 4 bases, with 6 bases separating them. This CDR3 has 12 amino acids. CDR3 sequence (DNA): TGTGCCAGCAGTCCAACTAATCAGCCCCAGCATTTT. Translated: CASSPTNQPQHF.

In its sample, this clonotype was seen many times. This chain links TRBV7-2 with TRBJ2-1; 7 nucleotides match TRBD1. CDR3 size: 12 residues. In germline, CDR1 is SGHTA, CDR2 FQGNSA. With 1 base clipped from V and 12 bases from J, the junction kept 3 bases outside the gene matches. CDR3 nucleotides: TGTGCCAGCAGCTTAGGGGGACAGCTGCAGTTCTTC. It encodes CASSLGGQLQFF.